This TCR beta chain emerged from a study of T cells in narcolepsy. Study information: Healthy controls were enrolled alongside patients with narcolepsy type 1 or type 2. Study-level results: No autoreactive T cell clone sequences appeared in some memory CD4+ repertoires. Comparing one patient's CSF and blood CD4+ clonotypes highlighted HCRT- and TRIB2-specific autoreactive clonotypes. Blood of same and different patients, but not healthy controls, reportedly held recurring autoreactive clonotypes.

Repertoires were generated with immunoSEQ multiplex PCR, while TCRdb's copy carries only in-frame clones and drops some. Of 25,000 to 30,000 clones detected, about four fifths appear once; the ten largest clones hold around 3.1%. Of note for this clone: Its target is not known.

V lost 5 bases, J lost 4 bases, and 12 bases stayed unmatched. Germline V gene sequence: CDR1 MNHEY, CDR2 SMNVEV (reference sequence). There are 16 residues in the CDR3. The clonotype originates from a human donor with narcolepsy. Sequenced input: CD45RA- memory CD4+ T cells from PBMCs. The rearrangement joins TRBV27 to TRBJ2-5; the match to TRBD2 covers 8 bases. This chain's CDR3 is CASSPAASGSPETQYF. CDR3 DNA: TGTGCCAGCAGTCCCGCGGCTAGCGGGTCCCCAGAGACCCAGTACTTC.